The entry below gives a single T cell receptor (beta chain) sequence along with its context. Its antigen remains unknown. For the second PCR, which ran for roughly 7 to 11 cycles, a sample-barcoded 5' primer and a J-beta primer mix were used. Each sample provided no less than 3 million CDR3-containing paired-end reads. MiXCR, applied by TCRdb to the 5' RACE reads, yields one record per CDR3 protein. The sample lists roughly 500,000 distinct CDR3 sequences; around 24% were seen once. CDR1 SGHVS and CDR2 FQNEAQ come from the germline V gene. The CDR3 spans 15 residues. These data come from a study of blood T cells in healthy people across ages. Whole-study findings and limits: Researchers judged that diversity estimates from one million T cells fell short of true values.

These same records also appear under a second study, on T cells of mothers and their children. That report notes: Sample barcodes and 2-4 random nucleotides were added by the M1S primer of the second PCR.

The rearrangement links TRBV7-8 to TRBJ2-1, with TRBD1 identical over 7 bases. TRBJ2-5 explains the end of the DNA better; the J call may be wrong. The TCR comes from a boy between 10 and 17 years old in good health. Material: blood. CDR3 nucleotides: TGTGCCAGCAGCGTCAACAGGGGAAGTCGGGAGACCCAGTACTTC. Amino acid sequence: CASSVNRGSRETQYF.